This entry lists 3 T cell receptor beta chains sequenced from one sample in a study of glioma-infiltrating T cells after dendritic cell vaccination. The data were produced by immunoSEQ multiplex PCR, yet TCRdb's version contains in-frame clones alone and is incomplete. The sample comprises some 90,000 clones, 75% to 90% of which are singletons, and 2.1% rests with the top ten. Stated time point: after dendritic cell vaccination, including at tumor progression/relapse. Sequences were derived from blood, sampled after dendritic cell vaccination. The origin of the receptors is a human donor with glioblastoma.

The gene calls are TRBV7-7 and TRBJ1-3, with D perhaps TRBD1 (6 bases). This CDR3 has 14 amino acids. V lost 5 bases and J lost 0, with 8 bases in between. Per germline, CDR1 SSHAT and CDR2 FNYEAQ (reference sequence). The CDR3: CASSQDSSGNTIYF. CDR3 DNA: TGTGCCAGCAGCCAGGACAGCTCTGGAAACACCATATATTTT.

V gene TRBV11-3 combines with J gene TRBJ2-1; 10 nucleotides match TRBD2. CDR1 and CDR2 (germline): SGHNT, YENEEA. The junction had 9 bases not matched to a gene; V was cut back by 5 bases and J by 5 bases. The CDR3 covers 16 residues. CDR3 nucleotide sequence: TGTGCCAGCAGCCCAAGCTTAGCGGGGGGACACAATGAGCAGTTCTTC. It translates to CASSPSLAGGHNEQFF.

The rearrangement joins TRBV29-1 to TRBJ1-1; D not certain. V lost 6 bases and J 3 bases, leaving 11 bases between the germline ends. This CDR3 spans 12 amino acids. Germline V lookup: CDR1 SQVTM, CDR2 ANQGSEA. The CDR3 loop reads CSVSTDYTEAFF. In nucleotides, the CDR3 is TGCAGCGTCTCTACAGATTACACTGAAGCTTTCTTT.